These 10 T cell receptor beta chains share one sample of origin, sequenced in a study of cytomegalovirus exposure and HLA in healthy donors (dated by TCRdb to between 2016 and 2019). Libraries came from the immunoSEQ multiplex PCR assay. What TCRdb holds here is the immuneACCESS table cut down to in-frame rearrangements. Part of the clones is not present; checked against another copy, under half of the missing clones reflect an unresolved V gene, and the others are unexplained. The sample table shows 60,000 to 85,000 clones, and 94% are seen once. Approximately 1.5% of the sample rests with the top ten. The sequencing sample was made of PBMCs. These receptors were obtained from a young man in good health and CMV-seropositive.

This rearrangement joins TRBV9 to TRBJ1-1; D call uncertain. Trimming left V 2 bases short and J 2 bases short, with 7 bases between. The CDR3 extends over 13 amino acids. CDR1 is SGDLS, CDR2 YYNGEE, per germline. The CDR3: CASSVSINTEAFF. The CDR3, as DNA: TGTGCCAGCAGCGTTTCCATTAACACTGAAGCTTTCTTT.

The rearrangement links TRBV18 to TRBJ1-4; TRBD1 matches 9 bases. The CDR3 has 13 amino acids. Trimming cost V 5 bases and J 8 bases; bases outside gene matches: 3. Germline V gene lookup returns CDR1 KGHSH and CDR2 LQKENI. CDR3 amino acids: CASSEQGAEKLFF. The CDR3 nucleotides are TGTGCCAGCTCAGAACAGGGGGCGGAAAAACTGTTTTTT.

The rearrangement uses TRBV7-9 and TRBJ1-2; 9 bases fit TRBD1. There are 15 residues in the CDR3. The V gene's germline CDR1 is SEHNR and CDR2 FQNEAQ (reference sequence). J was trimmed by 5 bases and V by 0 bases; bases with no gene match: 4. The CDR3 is CASSLAPGTGYGYTF. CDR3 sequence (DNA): TGTGCCAGCAGCTTAGCCCCCGGGACAGGGTATGGCTACACCTTC.

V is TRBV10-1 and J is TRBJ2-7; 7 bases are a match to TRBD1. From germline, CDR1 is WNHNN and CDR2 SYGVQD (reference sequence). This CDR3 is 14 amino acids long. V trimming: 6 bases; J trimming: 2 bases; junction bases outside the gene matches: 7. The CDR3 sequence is CASSVQGPTYEQYF. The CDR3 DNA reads TGCGCCAGCAGCGTACAGGGGCCTACCTACGAGCAGTACTTC.

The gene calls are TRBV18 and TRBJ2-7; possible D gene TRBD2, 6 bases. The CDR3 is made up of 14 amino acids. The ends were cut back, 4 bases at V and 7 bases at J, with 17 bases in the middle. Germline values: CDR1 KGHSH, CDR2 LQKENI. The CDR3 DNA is TGTGCCAGCTCACAGGGACTCGACCGTAGGGAGCAGTACTTC. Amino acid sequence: CASSQGLDRREQYF.

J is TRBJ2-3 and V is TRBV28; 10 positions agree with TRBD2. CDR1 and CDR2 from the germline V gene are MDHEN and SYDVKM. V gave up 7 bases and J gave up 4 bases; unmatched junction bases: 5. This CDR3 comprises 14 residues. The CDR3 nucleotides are TGTGCCAGCACCACTAGCGGGAAAGCAGATACGCAGTATTTT. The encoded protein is CASTTSGKADTQYF.

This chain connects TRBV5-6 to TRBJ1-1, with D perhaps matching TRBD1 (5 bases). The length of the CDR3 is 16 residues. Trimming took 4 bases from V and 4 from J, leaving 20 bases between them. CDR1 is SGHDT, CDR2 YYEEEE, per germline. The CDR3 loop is CASSAQRIGEATEAFF. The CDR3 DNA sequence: TGTGCCAGCAGCGCCCAACGGATAGGGGAGGCCACTGAAGCTTTCTTT.

Written as DNA, the CDR3 is TGTGCCAGCAGTGTGACAGGGTTTAGCTCCTACAATGAGCAGTTCTTC. Encoded protein: CASSVTGFSSYNEQFF. This chain links TRBV27 with TRBJ2-1; 7 bases are shared with TRBD1. This CDR3 spans 16 amino acids. The V gene end was trimmed by 5 bases and the J gene end by 0 bases; junction bases not matched to a gene: 7. The V gene's germline CDR1 is MNHEY and CDR2 SMNVEV (reference sequence).

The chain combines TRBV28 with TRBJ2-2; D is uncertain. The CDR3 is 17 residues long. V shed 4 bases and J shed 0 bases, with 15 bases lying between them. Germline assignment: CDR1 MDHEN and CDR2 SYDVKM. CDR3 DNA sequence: TGTGCCAGCAGTTCCTTCCCCACTTACGCGAACACCGGGGAGCTGTTTTTT. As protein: CASSSFPTYANTGELFF.

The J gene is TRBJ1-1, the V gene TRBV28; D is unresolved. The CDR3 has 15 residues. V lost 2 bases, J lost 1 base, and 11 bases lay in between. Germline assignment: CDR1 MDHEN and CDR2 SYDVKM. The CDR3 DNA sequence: TGTGCCAGCAGTTTACAGCCATCTAGGAACACTGAAGCTTTCTTT. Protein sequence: CASSLQPSRNTEAFF.